This T cell receptor beta chain derives from a study of early T cells in non-severe SARS-CoV-2 infection. The V gene's germline CDR1 is LGHDT and CDR2 YNNKEL (reference sequence). Trimming took 4 bases from V and 3 from J; bases not matched to a gene: 11. CDR3 length: 17 residues. On this clonotype: Its antigen remains unidentified.

Study-wide findings and caveats: Matching results from VDJdb favored anti-spike CD8 responses, leaving private and CD4 specificities undetected.

TCRdb analysed the 5' RACE reads with MiXCR anew, one entry per CDR3 protein. This sample has roughly 110,000 distinct CDR3 sequences; around 10% occur once, and the top ten carry 6.5% to 8%. This chain connects TRBV3-1 to TRBJ2-3; 9 nucleotides agree with TRBD2. The receptor's source is an adult who was a healthcare worker with PCR-confirmed SARS-CoV-2 infection or an uninfected control (not recorded which). What was sequenced was whole blood. The CDR3 reads CASSPNLAGVSTDTQYF. In DNA, the CDR3 is TGTGCCAGCAGCCCCAACTTAGCGGGAGTGTCGACAGATACGCAGTATTTT.